The clone carrying this TCR beta chain showed up just a few times. The source of the sample is a study of cytomegalovirus exposure and HLA in healthy donors. Germline CDR1 reads SGHNT; CDR2 reads YYREEE (reference sequence). The ends were cut back, 0 bases at V and 8 bases at J, with 11 bases in the middle. The CDR3 sequence is 13 residues long. Amplification used 60 Vbeta primers and 13 Jbeta primers. TCRdb keeps only in-frame clones here, not all; method: immunoSEQ multiplex PCR. The sample has roughly 200,000 clones; around a tenth are singletons. V is TRBV5-4 and J is TRBJ1-2; perhaps TRBD1 as D (6 bases). This clonotype was obtained from a woman in her 30s in good health and CMV-seropositive. The specimen sequenced was PBMCs. CDR3 in amino acids: CASSLEGVGGYTF. For the CDR3, the DNA is TGTGCCAGCAGCTTGGAGGGGGTCGGCGGCTACACCTTC. The full variable domain, with the rest looked up from reference TRBV5-4 and TRBJ1-2, is ETGVTQSPTHLIKTRGQQVTLRCSSQSGHNTVSWYQQALGQGPQFIFQYYREEENGRGNFPPRFSGLQFPNYSSELNVNALELDDSALYLCASSLEGVGGYTFGSGTRLTVV.